This TCR beta chain derives from a study of cytotoxic CD8 clonotypes in ibrutinib-treated CLL. Study-wide context: Enrolment comprised about a dozen relapsed/refractory and 15 treatment-naive patients; fewer than 18 were IGHV unmutated.

Study-level results: Clonality rose at ibrutinib response and fell back toward baseline at progression. T-cell clonality at baseline went above that of age-matched healthy donors and rose and fell with circulating CD8+ T-cell counts. Few clonotypes were public, and these shrank or held steady under treatment.

The table came from immunoSEQ multiplex PCR; TCRdb's copy has only in-frame clones and leaves some out. The sample records approximately 340,000 clones, over 55% being singletons. Germline V gene data show CDR1 as SGDLS and CDR2 as YYNGEE. V shed 4 bases and J shed 0 bases, with 23 bases lying between them. This CDR3 region has 18 residues. Of note for this clone: Antigen: not known.

This specimen consisted of PBMCs, obtained after 36 months of ibrutinib treatment. This chain joins TRBV9 and TRBJ2-7; tentatively, D is TRBD2 (6 bases). The sequence came from a human donor with chronic lymphocytic leukemia. CDR3 DNA: TGTGCCAGCAGCTCCGCCTCGGGGTTAGCGGATAGCTCCTACGAGCAGTACTTC. Translating gives CASSSASGLADSSYEQYF.